This T cell receptor (beta chain) came from a study of blood T cell repertoires in COVID-19. The assay was immunoSEQ multiplex PCR, and TCRdb's table has in-frame clones only and misses some. The sample contains over 55,000 clones, about 83% of which appear only once. The CDR3 is made up of 12 amino acids. J lost 5 bases, V lost 9 bases, and 6 bases had no gene match. The germline V gene encodes CDR1 LNHDA and CDR2 SQIVND (reference sequence). Sequencing was carried out using peripheral blood. This sequence originates from a man between 45 and 60 years old with COVID-19, enrolled during active disease. The rearrangement links TRBV19 to TRBJ1-2; TRBD1 agrees at 7 bases. CDR3 nucleotides: TGTGCCAGCTGGGACAGCCCTTATGGCTACACCTTC. Amino acids: CASWDSPYGYTF.